This TCR beta chain was sequenced during a study of CD8 T cells in Susac syndrome. V dropped 2 bases and J dropped 4; count of bases not matched to a gene: 3. The CDR3 is made up of 14 amino acids. CDR1 MGHRA and CDR2 YSYEKL come from the germline V gene. From blood CD8+ and CD4+ T cells, the TCR beta chain was sequenced. RNA was extracted with the RNeasy kit, and a quantity of roughly 0.45 to 1 ug was reverse transcribed using random hexamers. MiXCR, run by TCRdb on the immunoSEQ multiplex PCR reads, gives a single entry per CDR3 protein. The repertoire consists of 100,000 to 150,000 distinct CDR3 sequences, with about 92% occurring once and the leading ten covering over 0.3%. This clonotype was observed a handful of times.

This TCR derives from a human donor with multiple sclerosis. Sample: CD8+ T cells from PBMCs. The V gene is TRBV4-1, the J gene TRBJ2-7, with 9 nucleotides matching TRBD2. The CDR3 here is CASSQIAGVYEQYV. The CDR3 DNA reads as TGCGCCAGCAGCCAAATAGCGGGAGTTTACGAGCAGTACGTC.